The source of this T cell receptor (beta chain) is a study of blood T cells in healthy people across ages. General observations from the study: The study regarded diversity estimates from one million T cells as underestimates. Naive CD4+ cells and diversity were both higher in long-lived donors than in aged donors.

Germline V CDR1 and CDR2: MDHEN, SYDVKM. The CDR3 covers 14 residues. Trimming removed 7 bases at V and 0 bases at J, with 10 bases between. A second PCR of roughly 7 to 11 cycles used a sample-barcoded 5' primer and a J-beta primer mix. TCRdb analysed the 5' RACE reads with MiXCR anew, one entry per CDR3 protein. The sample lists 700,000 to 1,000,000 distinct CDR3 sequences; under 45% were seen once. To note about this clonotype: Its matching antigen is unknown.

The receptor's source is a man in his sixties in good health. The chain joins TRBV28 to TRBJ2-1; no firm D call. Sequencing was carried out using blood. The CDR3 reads CASNLGSSYNEQFF. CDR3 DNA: TGTGCCAGCAACCTGGGAAGCTCCTACAATGAGCAGTTCTTC.